A single sample is the source of the 23 T cell receptor beta chains below, sequenced in a study of T-cell reconstitution after alpha-beta-depleted transplantation in children. Unique molecular identifiers were incorporated into the prepared TCRbeta library. MiXCR, applied by TCRdb to the PCR reads, yields one record per CDR3 protein. The data contain some 200,000 distinct CDR3 sequences, around 9.7% of them singletons. This sample comprised PBMCs from the stem cell graft donor, obtained from the stem cell graft. The receptors were gathered from a human donor who donated a stem cell graft to a child with SCID.

This sequence joins TRBV5-1 and TRBJ2-5; 9 positions match TRBD2. Germline assignment: CDR1 SGHRS and CDR2 YFSETQ. The V segment lost 0 bases and the J segment 3 bases; nucleotides outside the gene matches: 6. The CDR3 totals 16 residues. The CDR3 DNA is TGCGCCAGCAGCTTGGGCGGGACTAGCAGAGAAGAGACCCAGTACTTC. Translating gives CASSLGGTSREETQYF.

This clonotype was found many times. The chain has TRBV15 and TRBJ2-1; 7 nucleotides align to TRBD2. The germline CDR1 and CDR2 sequences are LNHNV and YYDKDF (reference sequence). The CDR3 runs 17 residues. The trim removed 1 base at V and 6 bases at J, leaving 12 bases unmatched. CDR3 loop: CATSRGEVIAGINEQFF. CDR3 in DNA: TGTGCCACCAGCAGAGGCGAGGTGATAGCGGGTATCAATGAGCAGTTCTTC.

This clonotype was picked up many times. This chain uses TRBV6-5 with TRBJ1-4, with unresolved D. CDR1 and CDR2 from the germline V gene are MNHEY and SVGAGI. V lost 5 bases and J 10 bases, leaving 17 bases between the germline ends. CDR3 length equals 14 residues. The DNA of the CDR3 is TGTGCCAGCAGTAGGACCCCCATAACTGGAAAACTGTTTTTT. Amino acid sequence: CASSRTPITGKLFF.

This clonotype was recorded many times. The chain joins TRBV3-1 to TRBJ2-2; 7 nucleotides line up with TRBD1. CDR1 LGHDT and CDR2 YNNKEL come from the germline V gene (reference sequence). V gave up 5 bases and J gave up 3 bases; unmatched junction bases: 9. The CDR3 runs 16 residues. CDR3 residues: CASSADRDPDTGELFF. CDR3 nucleotides: TGTGCCAGCAGCGCTGACAGGGACCCTGACACCGGGGAGCTGTTTTTT.

This clonotype was seen more than once but under ten times. This chain links TRBV6-2 or TRBV6-3 with TRBJ2-4; TRBD1 matches at 9 bases. This CDR3 is built from 15 residues. Germline assignment: CDR1 MNHEY and CDR2 SVGEGT. V dropped 6 bases and J dropped 7; count of bases not matched to a gene: 10. The CDR3 reads CASSTPQGATNIQYF. The CDR3 DNA sequence: TGTGCCAGCAGCACACCACAGGGGGCGACGAACATTCAGTACTTC.

The chain has TRBV5-1 and TRBJ2-7; no definite D call. Germline V gene sequence: CDR1 SGHRS, CDR2 YFSETQ. V was shortened by 1 base and J by 7 bases, with 18 bases between the two germline ends. The CDR3 contains 15 residues. The CDR3 DNA reads TGCGCCAGCAGCTTGTTGTCCGGCAGGCTTGAAGAGCAGTACTTC. Translation gives CASSLLSGRLEEQYF.

This clonotype showed up many times. This chain links TRBV20-1 with TRBJ2-1; D ambiguous. The germline V gene encodes CDR1 DFQATT and CDR2 SNEGSKA (reference sequence). V was clipped by 0 bases and J by 9 bases, with 9 bases between them. This CDR3 region has 12 residues. CDR3 loop: CSARDIGSEQFF. CDR3 nucleotide sequence: TGCAGTGCTAGAGATATAGGATCTGAGCAGTTCTTC.

This clonotype was found many times. The chain joins TRBV4-3 to TRBJ1-4; D is perhaps TRBD1 (5 bases). The CDR3 is made up of 16 amino acids. V was shortened by 0 bases and J by 5 bases, with 13 bases between the two germline ends. CDR1 and CDR2 (germline): LGHNA, YSLEER. The CDR3 DNA is TGCGCCAGCAGCCAAGATGTCGGGGCTGAAAATGAAAAACTGTTTTTT. It encodes CASSQDVGAENEKLFF.

This clonotype was seen many times. The rearrangement links TRBV29-1 to TRBJ1-2, with D possibly matching TRBD1 (5 bases). V was clipped by 4 bases and J by 4 bases, with 16 bases between them. CDR1 is SQVTM and CDR2 is ANQGSEA in the germline V gene. There are 14 residues in the CDR3. The CDR3 DNA reads TGCAGCGTTGGTAAAGGGCAGGGTCCCTATGGCTACACCTTC. This translates into CSVGKGQGPYGYTF.

The table lists this clonotype with many counts. The CDR3, as DNA: TGTGCCAGCAGCCGAAACGTTGTCCGGGACGAAAAACTGTTTTTT. Translation: CASSRNVVRDEKLFF. This chain joins TRBV7-2 and TRBJ1-4, with TRBD1 as a possible D gene (5 bases). Trimming removed 5 bases at V and 8 bases at J, with 18 bases between. CDR1 is SGHTA and CDR2 is FQGNSA in the germline V gene. The CDR3 is 15 amino acids.

This clonotype was counted at least ten times. The chain has TRBV5-1 and TRBJ1-1, with TRBD1 identical over 8 bases. The CDR3 length is 16 residues. V gave up 4 bases and J gave up 1 base; unmatched junction bases: 9. The V gene's germline CDR1 is SGHRS and CDR2 YFSETQ. In DNA, the CDR3 is TGCGCCAGCAGCCAACAGGGGGTTCTGTCGAACACTGAAGCTTTCTTT. This encodes CASSQQGVLSNTEAFF. Looking up the rest from reference TRBV5-1 and TRBJ1-1 gives the full variable domain: KAGVTQTPRYLIKTRGQQVTLSCSPISGHRSVSWYQQTPGQGLQFLFEYFSETQRNKGNFPGRFSGRQFSNSRSEMNVSTLELGDSALYLCASSQQGVLSNTEAFFGQGTRLTVV.

This clonotype has ten or more counts. V usage is TRBV29-1 and J usage is TRBJ1-5; 7 positions agree with TRBD1. The CDR3 is 14 amino acids. CDR1 is SQVTM and CDR2 is ANQGSEA in the germline V gene. Trimming took 5 bases from V and 1 from J; bases not matched to a gene: 5. CDR3 protein: CSVRQGGSNQPQHF. The CDR3 coding sequence is TGCAGCGTTAGACAGGGCGGCAGCAATCAGCCCCAGCATTTT.

This rearrangement joins TRBV7-9 to TRBJ2-2; D perhaps matches TRBD1 (5 bases). This CDR3 is 15 amino acids long. Germline V gene sequence: CDR1 SEHNR, CDR2 FQNEAQ (reference sequence). V gave up 5 bases and J gave up 7 bases, with 17 bases separating them. The CDR3 DNA reads as TGTGCCAGCAGCAATAGGGGCGATTCAGGCGGGGAGCTGTTTTTT. It codes for CASSNRGDSGGELFF. The full variable domain, with the rest looked up from reference TRBV7-9 and TRBJ2-2, is DTGVSQNPRHKITKRGQNVTFRCDPISEHNRLYWYRQTLGQGPEFLTYFQNEAQLEKSRLLSDRFSAERPKGSFSTLEIQRTEQGDSAMYLCASSNRGDSGGELFFGEGSRLTVL.

There are a few counts of this clonotype. The genes are TRBV7-7 and TRBJ1-1; D unclear. Germline CDR1 is SSHAT and CDR2 is FNYEAQ (reference sequence). The V end was cut by 10 bases, the J end by 1 base, with 19 bases between. This CDR3 is built from 15 residues. The CDR3 loop is CATTPWDFGNTEAFF. In DNA form, the CDR3 reads TGTGCCACCACCCCTTGGGATTTTGGGAACACTGAAGCTTTCTTT.

This clonotype has a count of ten or more. This sequence joins TRBV12-3 or TRBV12-4 and TRBJ2-7, with TRBD1 matching 10 bases. V was pared by 7 bases and J by 3 bases, with 6 bases of the junction left unmatched. The CDR3 has 14 residues. The CDR3 DNA reads as TGTGCCAGCATAGGGACAGGGGCGGGCTACGAGCAGTACTTC. Translation gives CASIGTGAGYEQYF.

The V and J genes are TRBV3-1 and TRBJ1-4; a weak D match, TRBD1 (6 bases). Trimming shortened V by 0 bases and J by 4 bases, and 18 bases separated the two germline ends. This CDR3 spans 18 amino acids. Germline V CDR1 and CDR2: LGHDT, YNNKEL (reference sequence). The CDR3 nucleotides are TGTGCCAGCAGCCAAGATTTAAGCAAGGGACAATATAATGAAAAACTGTTTTTT. Encoded protein: CASSQDLSKGQYNEKLFF.

This clonotype has a single count. The V call is TRBV5-5, the J call TRBJ1-1; TRBD1 matches at 7 bases. After removal of 2 bases from V and 7 bases from J, the junction contained 2 bases not matched to a gene. The CDR3 has 12 amino acids. Germline V gene data show CDR1 as SGHKS and CDR2 as YYEKEE (reference sequence). The CDR3 DNA is TGTGCCAGCAGCTTCTCAGGGGGTGAAGCTTTCTTT. Protein product: CASSFSGGEAFF.

In its sample, this clonotype was seen many times. The chain is built from TRBV18 and TRBJ2-5; D possibly corresponds to TRBD1 (6 bases). The CDR3 extends over 13 amino acids. V lost 5 bases and J 4 bases, leaving 11 bases between the germline ends. Germline V CDR1 and CDR2: KGHSH, LQKENI. The CDR3 coding sequence is TGTGCCAGCTCAGAGGACAGTGGAGAGACCCAGTACTTC. This sequence encodes CASSEDSGETQYF.

This clonotype has a count of ten or more. This chain links TRBV18 with TRBJ2-3, with a possible D match to TRBD2 (5 bases). Trimming cost V 6 bases and J 5 bases, with 18 bases left between them. CDR1 and CDR2 from the germline V gene are KGHSH and LQKENI. The CDR3 is made up of 15 amino acids. CDR3 residues: CASSRGDPRGDTQYF. In DNA form, the CDR3 reads TGTGCCAGCTCCCGGGGAGACCCCCGAGGAGATACGCAGTATTTT.

This clonotype was recorded many times. This sequence joins TRBV20-1 and TRBJ2-3; 11 nucleotides line up with TRBD1. The V gene end was trimmed by 2 bases and the J gene end by 0 bases; junction bases not matched to a gene: 10. Germline V lookup: CDR1 DFQATT, CDR2 SNEGSKA (reference sequence). This CDR3 has 18 amino acids. The CDR3 sequence is CSARTGGGTGGSTDTQYF. The CDR3 coding sequence is TGCAGTGCTAGAACCGGGGGCGGGACAGGGGGTAGCACAGATACGCAGTATTTT.

This clonotype was seen many times. The chain employs TRBV4-2 and TRBJ2-3, with TRBD2 matching over 10 bases. V was pared by 1 base and J by 2 bases, with 6 bases of the junction left unmatched. The germline gives CDR1 LGHNA, CDR2 YNFKEQ. This CDR3 region has 17 residues. In DNA form, the CDR3 reads TGTGCCAGCAGCCAAGTCAGCGGGGGGGCCCCCACAGATACGCAGTATTTT. This gives the protein CASSQVSGGAPTDTQYF.

Notes on this clonotype: Compared with germline, one end of the junction differs, possibly owing to a read error. The V gene is TRBV5-1, the J gene TRBJ1-1; maybe TRBD1 (5 bases). Germline V gene data show CDR1 as SGHRS and CDR2 as YFSETQ. The CDR3 loop spans 14 amino acids. Written as DNA, the CDR3 is TGCGCCAACAGCTTACAGGAACCCAACACTGAAGCTTTCTTT. Protein product: CANSLQEPNTEAFF. The entire variable domain, with the rest obtained from reference TRBV5-1 and TRBJ1-1, is as follows: KAGVTQTPRYLIKTRGQQVTLSCSPISGHRSVSWYQQTPGQGLQFLFEYFSETQRNKGNFPGRFSGRQFSNSRSEMNVSTLELGDSALYLCANSLQEPNTEAFFGQGTRLTVV.

This clonotype was seen many times. The V gene is TRBV5-1, the J gene TRBJ1-3; D might be TRBD1 (5 bases). Germline V gives CDR1 SGHRS, CDR2 YFSETQ. The CDR3 runs 16 residues. The V and J ends lost 4 bases and 0 bases respectively, with 14 bases between them. The CDR3 loop is CASSLPDSYSGNTIYF. The CDR3 bases are TGCGCCAGCAGCCTACCAGACAGCTACTCTGGAAACACCATATATTTT.